This TCR beta chain was documented in a study of CD8+ T cells in alopecia areata. The germline CDR1 and CDR2 sequences are SQVTM and ANQGSEA. There are 15 residues in the CDR3. Trimming at V came to 1 base and at J to 1 base, leaving 5 bases not matched to a gene. Extracted RNA was reverse transcribed into cDNA, the sequencing template. The protocol was immunoSEQ multiplex PCR, while the TCRdb copy is restricted to in-frame clones and leaves out a portion. The sample lists approximately 58,000 clones; 40% to 50% were seen once. Punch biopsies of lesional scalp, plus peripheral blood, were taken from alopecia areata patients.

The chain uses TRBV29-1 and TRBJ2-7; 9 bases match TRBD1. The TCR comes from a human donor with alopecia areata. The sample was NKG2D-low CD8+ T cells sorted from blood. The CDR3 coding sequence is TGCAGCGTTGAAGCACGGGACAGGGATTCCTACGAGCAGTACTTC. Translation: CSVEARDRDSYEQYF.